The 32 T cell receptor beta chains given below trace back to one sample, sequenced in a study of blood T cells in healthy people across ages (dated by TCRdb to about 2015). Receptor amplification or capture employed 5' RACE. Sequencing relied on an Illumina HiSeq 2500. The second PCR ran for roughly 6 to 11 cycles and used a J-beta primer mix along with a sample-barcoded 5' primer. TCRdb handled the public reads itself, with Q25 trimming in fastp and clone calling in MiXCR, and kept productive beta chains. Every distinct CDR3 protein forms one entry, paired with its most common genes and DNA. Present in this sample are 780,000 or so distinct CDR3 sequences, more than 55% of which were seen just once. The ten top clones hold roughly 26% of the sample. Sequences were obtained from blood. The receptor set was obtained from a man aged 35-49 years in good health.

The CDR3 is CASNPAGEDYEQYF. CDR3 DNA: TGTGCCAGCAATCCGGCGGGAGAGGACTACGAGCAGTACTTC. The chain recombines TRBV27 with TRBJ2-7; 7 bases align to TRBD2. CDR3 length equals 14 residues. J lost 3 bases, V lost 7 bases, and 9 bases had no gene match. Germline V gives CDR1 MNHEY, CDR2 SMNVEV (reference sequence).

In DNA, the CDR3 is TGCAGTGCTAGAGAACCCTTCAACGAGCAGTACTTC. This translates into CSAREPFNEQYF. V usage is TRBV20-1 and J usage is TRBJ2-7; the D is unclear. Germline CDR1 DFQATT, CDR2 SNEGSKA (reference sequence). The V gene lost 0 bases and the J gene lost 5 bases, with 8 bases spanning the gap. CDR3 length: 12 amino acids.

The chain combines TRBV6-2 or TRBV6-3 with TRBJ2-7; D not certain. The germline CDR1 and CDR2 sequences are MNHEY and SVGEGT. The CDR3 is 13 residues long. V was pared by 6 bases and J by 10 bases, with 19 bases between. The CDR3 DNA is TGTGCCAGCAGCCGATTGATTACCGGTGCCCAGTACTTC. It encodes CASSRLITGAQYF.

J is TRBJ1-2 and V is TRBV20-1; D is possibly TRBD1 (5 bases). The CDR3 has 15 residues. V was clipped by 5 bases and J by 0 bases, with 16 bases between them. CDR1 DFQATT and CDR2 SNEGSKA come from the germline V gene (reference sequence). The CDR3 coding sequence is TGCAGTGCTGCCGGGGGGTTCAAGGCTAACTATGGCTACACCTTC. Translated: CSAAGGFKANYGYTF.

The V call is TRBV19, the J call TRBJ1-2; TRBD1 agrees at 7 bases. This CDR3 comprises 12 residues. The germline V gene has CDR1 LNHDA and CDR2 SQIVND (reference sequence). Trimming cost V 4 bases and J 7 bases; bases outside gene matches: 3. The CDR3 nucleotides are TGTGCCAGTAGTAAGCGACAGGGTGGCTACACCTTC. Residues: CASSKRQGGYTF.

In DNA, the CDR3 is TGTGCCAGCAGGGGGGAAAACCTCTATGGCTACACCTTC. Translated: CASRGENLYGYTF. The chain joins TRBV6-1 to TRBJ1-2, with TRBD1 as a possible D gene (5 bases). Per germline, CDR1 MNHNS and CDR2 SASEGT. V was trimmed by 6 bases and J by 4 bases, leaving 12 bases between them. This CDR3 spans 13 amino acids.

Points on this clonotype: Compared with germline, one end of the junction differs, possibly owing to a read error. This sequence joins TRBV29-1 and TRBJ2-4; the match to TRBD2 covers 7 bases. This CDR3 is built from 16 residues. Germline V CDR1 and CDR2: SQVTM, ANQGSEA. The CDR3 sequence: CSVEGLGGNPTNIRYF. The CDR3, as DNA: TGCAGCGTTGAGGGTTTGGGGGGGAACCCCACAAACATTCGGTACTTC.

The genes are TRBV11-2 and TRBJ2-1, with D hard to call. Trimming stripped 0 bases from V and 0 bases from J, with 6 bases between. This CDR3 has 15 amino acids. Per germline, CDR1 SGHAT and CDR2 FQNNGV. The CDR3 DNA follows: TGTGCCAGCAGCTTAGACAGTTACTCCTACAATGAGCAGTTCTTC. It codes for CASSLDSYSYNEQFF.

This chain uses TRBV9 with TRBJ2-1; 10 nucleotides align to TRBD2. Germline CDR1 and CDR2: SGDLS and YYNGEE. J lost 4 bases, V lost 1 base, and 2 bases had no gene match. There are 15 residues in the CDR3. This chain's CDR3 is CASSVNSGGYNEQFF. The CDR3 DNA reads as TGTGCCAGCAGCGTAAATAGCGGGGGGTACAATGAGCAGTTCTTC.

This clonotype was detected many times. V is TRBV20-1 and J is TRBJ2-1, with D hard to call. The CDR3 sequence is 15 residues long. Germline CDR1 and CDR2: DFQATT and SNEGSKA (reference sequence). The ends were cut back, 5 bases at V and 5 bases at J, with 19 bases in the middle. The CDR3 region is CSASPAGAFNNEQFF. CDR3 coding DNA: TGCAGTGCTTCCCCCGCTGGAGCATTTAACAATGAGCAGTTCTTC.

This clonotype came up a few times. The chain joins TRBV14 to TRBJ1-2, with D uncertain. The CDR3 is made up of 13 amino acids. V was pared by 0 bases and J by 5 bases, with 7 bases between. Germline V gene data show CDR1 as SGHDN and CDR2 as FVKESK. The CDR3 protein is CASSQERGYGYTF. CDR3 sequence (DNA): TGTGCCAGCAGCCAAGAACGGGGATATGGCTACACCTTC.

This chain connects TRBV6-2 or TRBV6-3 to TRBJ2-1, with D possibly being TRBD2 (6 bases). This CDR3 contains 16 residues. The germline gives CDR1 MNHEY, CDR2 SVGEGT. V shed 4 bases and J shed 6 bases, with 19 bases lying between them. CDR3 in amino acids: CASSSFKKVGGNEQFF. CDR3 sequence (DNA): TGTGCCAGCAGTTCATTTAAGAAAGTGGGGGGCAATGAGCAGTTCTTC.

CDR3 sequence reads: CSAPGSFNEQFF. In nucleotides, the CDR3 is TGCAGTGCCCCGGGGTCGTTCAATGAGCAGTTCTTC. V gene TRBV20-1 combines with J gene TRBJ2-1; TRBD2 might be the D (5 bases). V lost 6 bases and J 6 bases, leaving 12 bases between the germline ends. Germline V CDR1 and CDR2: DFQATT, SNEGSKA (reference sequence). The CDR3 consists of 12 residues.

The genes are TRBV6-5 and TRBJ2-2; D is ambiguous. This CDR3 has 14 residues. Trimming removed 4 bases at V and 2 bases at J, with 8 bases between. Per the germline V gene, CDR1 is MNHEY and CDR2 is SVGAGI. The CDR3 nucleotides read TGTGCCAGCAGTTTCTTACTTAACACCGGGGAGCTGTTTTTT. This gives the protein CASSFLLNTGELFF.

The genes are TRBV4-1 and TRBJ1-5; the D is unclear. The germline CDR1 and CDR2 sequences are MGHRA and YSYEKL. V lost 2 bases, J lost 4 bases, and 3 bases lay in between. There are 12 residues in the CDR3. The CDR3 protein is CASSQINQPQHF. The CDR3 nucleotides are TGCGCCAGCAGCCAAATTAATCAGCCCCAGCATTTT.

The rearrangement joins TRBV4-3 to TRBJ2-6; the D gene is possibly TRBD1 (6 bases). The V gene lost 3 bases and the J gene lost 0 bases, with 12 bases spanning the gap. The CDR3 runs to 17 residues. Germline V CDR1 and CDR2: LGHNA, YSLEER. CDR3 region: CASSHTGIYSGANVLTF. In DNA form, the CDR3 reads TGCGCCAGCAGCCACACAGGGATTTACTCTGGGGCCAACGTCCTGACTTTC.

In its sample, this clonotype was seen a few times. J is TRBJ2-5 and V is TRBV29-1; possibly TRBD2 for D (6 bases). Germline V lookup: CDR1 SQVTM, CDR2 ANQGSEA. The length of the CDR3 is 15 residues. V lost 8 bases and J 2 bases, leaving 21 bases between the germline ends. Written as DNA, the CDR3 is TGCAGCTCCATAATAGGGCGGGATACACAAGAGACCCAGTACTTC. Its protein product is CSSIIGRDTQETQYF.

This clonotype came up a few times. The chain links TRBV28 to TRBJ1-5; no reliable D call. This CDR3 comprises 17 residues. Trimming took 7 bases from V and 6 from J, leaving 25 bases between them. Germline-derived CDR1 and CDR2 are MDHEN and SYDVKM. The CDR3 region is CASTPGSGSPGSQPQHF. The DNA for the CDR3 is TGTGCCAGCACCCCTGGATCAGGCAGCCCTGGGAGTCAGCCCCAGCATTTT.

The CDR3 loop is CASSRQGGGEETQYF. The CDR3, as DNA: TGTGCCAGCAGCCGACAGGGGGGCGGGGAAGAGACCCAGTACTTC. The chain has TRBV7-3 and TRBJ2-5, with TRBD1 matching 9 bases. The germline gives CDR1 SGHTA, CDR2 FQGTGA. The CDR3 is made up of 15 amino acids. Trimming took 5 bases from V and 3 from J; bases not matched to a gene: 7.

This clonotype has just a few counts. The rearrangement links TRBV12-3 or TRBV12-4 to TRBJ2-7, with D possibly matching TRBD2 (7 bases). Trimming pared 5 bases from V and 6 bases from J, leaving 17 bases between. The CDR3 consists of 14 residues. The CDR3 sequence is CASSPGGGAGEQYF. CDR3 DNA: TGTGCCAGCAGTCCAGGTGGGGGGGCTGGCGAGCAGTACTTC.

The genes are TRBV7-3 and TRBJ1-5, with D perhaps matching TRBD1 (5 bases). CDR1 and CDR2 (germline): SGHTA, FQGTGA. This CDR3 has 13 amino acids. The ends were cut back, 5 bases at V and 3 bases at J, with 8 bases in the middle. The CDR3 DNA is TGTGCCAGCAGCAACGGGGCCAATCAGCCCCAGCATTTT. It specifies CASSNGANQPQHF.

Only a few counts were recorded for this clonotype. The rearrangement joins TRBV9 to TRBJ2-5, with 8 bases aligning to TRBD2. Germline CDR1 reads SGDLS; CDR2 reads YYNGEE. The CDR3 loop spans 15 amino acids. J gave up 1 base and V 0 bases, and 2 bases lay outside the gene matches. CDR3 sequence (DNA): TGTGCCAGCAGCGTAGCGGGGGGGATCCAAGAGACCCAGTACTTC. It yields the protein CASSVAGGIQETQYF.

This clonotype was detected a few times. This chain uses TRBV25-1 with TRBJ2-5; D might be TRBD2 (6 bases). CDR3 size: 16 residues. Germline-derived CDR1 and CDR2 are MGHDK and SYGVNS. Deletions cut 4 bases from V and 5 bases from J, with 20 bases between. CDR3 protein: CASSGLVAAVGETQYF. CDR3 nucleotides: TGTGCCAGCAGTGGACTAGTTGCGGCTGTCGGGGAGACCCAGTACTTC. Combining the CDR3 with reference TRBV25-1 and TRBJ2-5 gives the whole variable domain EADIYQTPRYLVIGTGKKITLECSQTMGHDKMYWYQQDPGMELHLIHYSYGVNSTEKGDLSSESTVSRIRTEHFPLTLESARPSHTSQYLCASSGLVAAVGETQYFGPGTRLLVL.

In the case of this clonotype: Its ends do not fully match the called genes, so a read error is possible. The chain carries TRBV4-3 and TRBJ2-1, with D possibly TRBD2 on 6 matching bases. The CDR3 sequence is 16 residues long. Per germline, CDR1 LGHNA and CDR2 YSLEER. Written as DNA, the CDR3 is TGCGCCGGCAGCCAAGATTTAGCGGCTGTGTTTGATGAGCAGTTCTTC. Translation: CAGSQDLAAVFDEQFF.

The chain couples TRBV20-1 to TRBJ2-1; D not resolved. This CDR3 contains 19 residues. Germline CDR1 is DFQATT and CDR2 is SNEGSKA (reference sequence). Trimming left V 0 bases short and J 3 bases short, with 24 bases between. The CDR3 region has the DNA TGCAGTGCTAGAGAATTTGGGCATAGGGCATCGGCCCTCTACAATGAGCAGTTCTTC. Protein product: CSAREFGHRASALYNEQFF.

This clonotype occurred once. The chain carries TRBV11-2 and TRBJ2-5; 13 nucleotides line up with TRBD2. V gave up 6 bases and J gave up 4 bases; unmatched junction bases: 8. Germline CDR1 reads SGHAT; CDR2 reads FQNNGV. This CDR3 spans 16 amino acids. CDR3 sequence: CASRKLAGGPRETQYF. CDR3 coding DNA: TGTGCCAGCAGAAAACTAGCGGGAGGGCCCCGAGAGACCCAGTACTTC.

A few counts support this clonotype. The chain recombines TRBV15 with TRBJ2-3; 12 bases line up with TRBD1. Germline-derived CDR1 and CDR2 are LNHNV and YYDKDF (reference sequence). The trim removed 5 bases at V and 5 bases at J, leaving 8 bases unmatched. The length of the CDR3 is 16 residues. The CDR3 DNA is TGTGCCACCAGCCCCCGAGGGGACAGGGGGCAAGATACGCAGTATTTT. Its protein is CATSPRGDRGQDTQYF.

For the CDR3, the DNA is TGCGCCAGCAGCCAAGCCCCCATCGGAGGGAGCTCCTACAATGAGCAGTTCTTC. Translation gives CASSQAPIGGSSYNEQFF. This chain uses TRBV4-3 with TRBJ2-1, with D possibly being TRBD2 (6 bases). Germline-derived CDR1 and CDR2 are LGHNA and YSLEER. The CDR3 has 18 residues. V lost 1 base to trimming and J lost 0 bases, with 16 bases between them.

The J gene is TRBJ2-1, the V gene TRBV20-1; D ambiguous. The J call may be faulty, since TRBJ2-7 better matches the DNA end. The germline V gene has CDR1 DFQATT and CDR2 SNEGSKA (reference sequence). The CDR3 spans 12 residues. The DNA for the CDR3 is TGCAGTGCTAGAGGAGTTTACTACGAGCAGTACTTC. Residues: CSARGVYYEQYF.

This chain links TRBV12-3 or TRBV12-4 with TRBJ2-3; 9 nucleotides line up with TRBD2. The CDR3 runs 18 residues. Trimming at V came to 6 bases and at J to 6 bases, leaving 19 bases not matched to a gene. CDR3 nucleotides: TGTGCCAGCAGCAAAATACCTGGACTAGCGCGAGAACGTGATACGCAGTATTTT. Translation: CASSKIPGLARERDTQYF.

Only a few counts were recorded for this clonotype. V gene TRBV12-3 or TRBV12-4 combines with J gene TRBJ1-5, with D possibly being TRBD1 (5 bases). The germline V and J ends were trimmed by 7 bases and 1 base, with 14 bases remaining between them. This CDR3 comprises 15 residues. The CDR3 loop reads CASNWGGSSNQPQHF. CDR3 DNA sequence: TGTGCCAGCAACTGGGGGGGGTCGAGCAATCAGCCCCAGCATTTT.

A remark on this clonotype: A clone one base away is much larger, so this may be a read error. The chain recombines TRBV28 with TRBJ2-3; 10 bases are shared with TRBD2. Germline CDR1 reads MDHEN; CDR2 reads SYDVKM. This CDR3 is built from 14 residues. J was trimmed by 4 bases and V by 6 bases; bases with no gene match: 4. The CDR3 loop is CASSPSGSSDTQYF. As DNA, the CDR3 is TGTGCCAGCAGCCCTAGCGGGAGCTCAGATACGCAGTATTTT.